This note documents a single TCR beta chain sequence. What it binds is unknown. Per germline, CDR1 SGHRS and CDR2 YFSETQ. Deletions cut 0 bases from V and 3 bases from J, with 10 bases between. The CDR3 runs to 16 residues. This sample was taken from a study of T-cell memory formation after mild COVID-19. Study findings and constraints: For contracting clones, CD4+ ones sat mainly in CM and EM, CD8+ in EMRA.

Via MiXCR, TCRdb re-called the 5' RACE reads, giving one row per CDR3 protein. Of 550,000 to 600,000 distinct CDR3 sequences in the sample, 20% to 25% were seen once. The chain couples TRBV5-1 to TRBJ2-6; perhaps TRBD2 as D (5 bases). The sample comprised PBMCs or a T cell subset sorted from them (not recorded which). The clonotype comes from an adult woman who had mild COVID-19 (a few samples of this study predate the infection). Cell type and time point are not known. The CDR3, as DNA: TGCGCCAGCAGCTTGGTTGGCGCGGGTGGGGCCAACGTCCTGACTTTC. It yields the protein CASSLVGAGGANVLTF.